Below, one T cell receptor (beta chain) is given with its context. These data belong to a study of T-cell reconstitution after alpha-beta-depleted transplantation in children. This CDR3 has 12 residues. V was clipped by 3 bases and J by 10 bases, with 10 bases between them. Per germline, CDR1 DFQATT and CDR2 SNEGSKA (reference sequence). Unique molecular identifiers were incorporated into the prepared TCRbeta library. One entry per CDR3 protein, called by TCRdb with MiXCR from the PCR reads. The sample contains 380,000 or so distinct CDR3 sequences, about an eighth of which appear only once. Sample: PBMCs, taken from the stem cell graft. V and J are TRBV20-1 and TRBJ1-6; perhaps TRBD1 as D (6 bases). The origin of this receptor is a human donor who donated a stem cell graft to a child with Fanconi anemia. The CDR3 nucleotides read TGCAGTGCTAGTTCAGGGGAATCACCCCTCCACTTT. It codes for CSASSGESPLHF.